This passage covers 16 T cell receptor beta chains from one sample sequenced in a study of blood T cell repertoires in COVID-19. The repertoire was sequenced with immunoSEQ multiplex PCR; TCRdb's copy has only in-frame clones and lacks some. The table has about 180,000 clones, approximately 84% seen once. Sequenced: peripheral blood. Receptors were obtained from a woman aged 45-65 years with COVID-19, enrolled during active disease.

The chain is built from TRBV3-1 (or the pseudogene TRBV3-2) and TRBJ2-1; weak D call: TRBD1 (6 bases). The germline CDR1 and CDR2 sequences are LGHDT and YNNKEL (reference sequence). V gave up 1 base and J gave up 8 bases, with 18 bases separating them. This CDR3 is built from 16 residues. The CDR3 reads CASSQAGDTAGDEQFF. The DNA for the CDR3 is TGTGCCAGCAGCCAAGCTGGGGACACCGCTGGGGATGAGCAGTTCTTC.

The genes are TRBV7-9 and TRBJ1-1; 8 nucleotides align to TRBD1. The CDR3 spans 14 residues. Trimming cost V 3 bases and J 5 bases; bases outside gene matches: 5. The germline V gene encodes CDR1 SEHNR and CDR2 FQNEAQ (reference sequence). For the CDR3, the DNA is TGTGCCAGCAGCTTGGACAGGGTGGGAACTGAAGCTTTCTTT. It codes for CASSLDRVGTEAFF. Supplemented by reference TRBV7-9 and TRBJ1-1, the full variable domain reads DTGVSQNPRHKITKRGQNVTFRCDPISEHNRLYWYRQTLGQGPEFLTYFQNEAQLEKSRLLSDRFSAERPKGSFSTLEIQRTEQGDSAMYLCASSLDRVGTEAFFGQGTRLTVV.

V usage is TRBV21-1 and J usage is TRBJ1-2; the table assigns TRBD1, which was not confirmed against the DNA. TRBV21-1 is flagged as a pseudogene. The CDR3 length is 17 residues. Here the CDR3 DNA reads TGTGCCAGCAGCAAGTGGGACAGACGTCCTGCTAACTATGGCTACACCTTC. It translates to CASSKWDRRPANYGYTF.

The CDR3 DNA reads as TGTGCCAGCAGCTTAGCGGGGGGGCTTGAGACCCAGTACTTC. Its protein is CASSLAGGLETQYF. This sequence joins TRBV7-8 and TRBJ2-5; D perhaps matches TRBD2 (7 bases). The germline V gene encodes CDR1 SGHVS and CDR2 FQNEAQ. V was shortened by 0 bases and J by 5 bases, with 10 bases between the two germline ends. This CDR3 has 14 amino acids.

The chain combines TRBV6-5 with TRBJ1-4; 9 bases fit TRBD1. With 6 bases clipped from V and 4 bases from J, the junction kept 3 bases outside the gene matches. This CDR3 comprises 14 residues. Looked up from germline, CDR1 is MNHEY and CDR2 is SVGAGI. CDR3 nucleotide sequence: TGTGCCAGCAGGGACAGGGGCCTTAATGAAAAACTGTTTTTT. Protein sequence: CASRDRGLNEKLFF.

This chain uses TRBV30 with TRBJ2-4, with D uncertain. V shed 3 bases and J shed 0 bases, with 12 bases lying between them. The CDR3 spans 15 residues. The germline CDR1 and CDR2 sequences are GTSNPN and SVGIG (reference sequence). CDR3 protein: CAWSQRPLAKNIQYF. CDR3 DNA sequence: TGTGCCTGGAGCCAGCGACCCTTAGCCAAAAACATTCAGTACTTC.

The count of this clone is one. The rearrangement uses TRBV19 and TRBJ1-3; 9 bases match TRBD1. Trimming took 4 bases from V and 4 from J; bases not matched to a gene: 14. Germline CDR1 is LNHDA and CDR2 is SQIVND (reference sequence). The CDR3 extends over 18 amino acids. The CDR3 DNA follows: TGTGCCAGTAGTACGGGACAGGGAGGATTGCTGGCGGGAAACACCATATATTTT. Protein: CASSTGQGGLLAGNTIYF.

This chain links TRBV7-9 with TRBJ1-6; D gene uncertain. Per the germline V gene, CDR1 is SEHNR and CDR2 is FQNEAQ (reference sequence). The CDR3 runs to 12 residues. Trimming left V 1 base short and J 10 bases short, with 5 bases between. The CDR3 region is CASSLGGSPLHF. CDR3 DNA: TGTGCCAGCAGCTTAGGAGGGTCACCCCTCCACTTT.

The chain has TRBV9 and TRBJ1-1; 8 positions match TRBD1. This CDR3 has 17 amino acids. The V gene's germline CDR1 is SGDLS and CDR2 YYNGEE. The trim removed 0 bases at V and 0 bases at J, leaving 7 bases unmatched. The CDR3 spells CASSVEIGQGLNTEAFF. As DNA, the CDR3 is TGTGCCAGCAGCGTAGAAATCGGACAGGGACTGAACACTGAAGCTTTCTTT.

The rearrangement links TRBV13 to TRBJ2-5, with TRBD2 identical over 8 bases. The CDR3 covers 15 residues. Germline V CDR1 and CDR2: PRHDT, FYEKMQ (reference sequence). V lost 5 bases, J lost 0 bases, and 5 bases stayed unmatched. The CDR3 region is CASSPGGGYQETQYF. Here the CDR3 DNA reads TGTGCCAGCAGCCCAGGCGGGGGGTACCAAGAGACCCAGTACTTC.

As to this clone: A much bigger clone sits one base away, suggesting this may be a read error. This chain joins TRBV5-5 and TRBJ1-5, with 7 bases matching TRBD1. The CDR3 length is 13 residues. Germline CDR1 is SGHKS and CDR2 is YYEKEE (reference sequence). Losses at the gene ends were 3 bases for V and 5 bases for J; bases not matched to a gene: 2. As DNA, the CDR3 is TGTGCCAGCAGCTACCAGGGGGATCAGCCCCAGCATTTT. This gives the protein CASSYQGDQPQHF.

The genes are TRBV19 and TRBJ2-5; no firm D call. The CDR3 covers 13 residues. Deletions cut 2 bases from V and 2 bases from J, with 6 bases between. Germline V CDR1 and CDR2: LNHDA, SQIVND (reference sequence). CDR3: CASSIPGQETQYF. Here the CDR3 DNA reads TGTGCCAGTAGTATACCCGGGCAAGAGACCCAGTACTTC.

The chain links TRBV25-1 to TRBJ2-7; D might be TRBD1 (5 bases). Trimming shortened V by 6 bases and J by 1 base, and 10 bases separated the two germline ends. The germline gives CDR1 MGHDK, CDR2 SYGVNS. The CDR3 has 13 residues. The CDR3 region is CASRVGASYEQYF. CDR3 nucleotides: TGTGCCAGCAGGGTAGGGGCGTCCTACGAGCAGTACTTC.

The gene calls are TRBV4-3 and TRBJ2-3, with 8 nucleotides matching TRBD2. Germline V lookup: CDR1 LGHNA, CDR2 YSLEER. Trimming at V came to 0 bases and at J to 2 bases, leaving 4 bases not matched to a gene. The CDR3 length is 16 residues. Here the CDR3 DNA reads TGCGCCAGCAGCCAAGATCGGCGGGGGGCCACAGATACGCAGTATTTT. This encodes CASSQDRRGATDTQYF.

The chain employs TRBV19 and TRBJ2-3; maybe TRBD1 (6 bases). The germline V and J ends were trimmed by 4 bases and 6 bases, with 11 bases remaining between them. Germline V gene lookup returns CDR1 LNHDA and CDR2 SQIVND (reference sequence). CDR3 length: 13 residues. CDR3 sequence (DNA): TGTGCCAGTAGTAATACAGGGTCGGATACGCAGTATTTT. Its translation: CASSNTGSDTQYF.

The J gene is TRBJ1-1, the V gene TRBV7-2; no definite D call. The CDR3 covers 13 residues. V lost 3 bases and J 5 bases, leaving 10 bases between the germline ends. Germline CDR1 and CDR2: SGHTA and FQGNSA. In DNA form, the CDR3 reads TGTGCCAGCAGCTTCTATGTGGAGACTGAAGCTTTCTTT. Its protein is CASSFYVETEAFF.